What follows is one T cell receptor beta chain and its context. Its antigen remains unknown. These data are taken from a study of cytomegalovirus exposure and HLA in healthy donors. Study-level findings and limits: Rare sequences made up most TCRs, while some public TCRs were found in many donors. The classifier reportedly diagnosed cytomegalovirus status with high specificity and sensitivity. TCR beta chains numbering some 160 were designated cytomegalovirus-associated. The TCR clusters that emerged in the first cohort tended, a later analysis found, to co-occur in the 120 or so validation repertoires.

The repertoire was sequenced with immunoSEQ multiplex PCR; TCRdb's copy has only in-frame clones and lacks some. The table has approximately 200,000 clones, 84% seen once. Germline lookup yields CDR1 MGHRA and CDR2 YSYEKL. V was clipped by 4 bases and J by 0 bases; unmatched bases: 8. CDR3 size: 17 residues. The source is a woman in her thirties in good health and CMV-seropositive. The source material was PBMCs. This chain links TRBV4-1 with TRBJ1-4; 7 nucleotides line up with TRBD1. The CDR3 nucleotides read TGCGCCAGCAGCCCGAAGGGGGCGAGAGCAACTAATGAAAAACTGTTTTTT. It translates to CASSPKGARATNEKLFF.